The 26 T cell receptor beta chains listed next were all sequenced from one sample in a study of a mutant IDH1 vaccine in newly diagnosed glioma. Documented time point: week 5, during vaccination. In the vaccine, a single dose held 300 ug of the mutant IDH1 20-mer peptide, along with topical imiquimod. The assay was immunoSEQ multiplex PCR, and TCRdb's table has in-frame clones only and misses some. Of 75,000 to 80,000 clones in the sample, about 91% were seen once. These receptors are not linked to any known antigen. The specimen was PBMCs, collected from a glioma patient whose treatment included an IDH1 peptide vaccine. These receptor sequences come from a woman between 45 and 60 years old with glioma.

The rearrangement joins TRBV5-6 to TRBJ1-6; D gene unclear. CDR1 and CDR2 from the germline V gene are SGHDT and YYEEEE. V dropped 0 bases and J dropped 8 bases, with 9 bases sitting between them. The CDR3 is made up of 14 amino acids. The CDR3 reads CASSLGVGDSPLHF. For the CDR3, the DNA is TGTGCCAGCAGCTTGGGAGTCGGGGATTCACCCCTCCACTTT.

V and J are TRBV28 and TRBJ2-7; tentatively, D is TRBD1 (5 bases). There are 13 residues in the CDR3. Per the germline V gene, CDR1 is MDHEN and CDR2 is SYDVKM. Trimming removed 5 bases at V and 1 base at J, with 9 bases between. The CDR3 DNA reads TGTGCCAGCAGTGACCAGGGTTCCTACGAGCAGTACTTC. Residues: CASSDQGSYEQYF.

The chain uses TRBV28 and TRBJ2-7; 9 positions agree with TRBD1. V shed 4 bases and J 6 bases; nucleotides not matched to a gene: 7. CDR3 length: 14 amino acids. The germline CDR1 and CDR2 sequences are MDHEN and SYDVKM. This chain's CDR3 is CASSSGQGKGEQYF. CDR3 bases: TGTGCCAGCAGTTCAGGACAGGGGAAAGGCGAGCAGTACTTC.

This rearrangement joins TRBV9 to TRBJ2-2, with D perhaps given as TRBD1 or TRBD2 (6 bases each). The length of the CDR3 is 19 residues. The V gene's germline CDR1 is SGDLS and CDR2 YYNGEE. V lost 3 bases and J lost 7, with 28 bases in between. In nucleotides, the CDR3 is TGTGCCAGCAGCGGAAAGGGTTTTTTGGGGGGCATAGAAAGCGGGGAGCTGTTTTTT. Its translation: CASSGKGFLGGIESGELFF.

The gene calls are TRBV7-9 and TRBJ1-5; 7 positions agree with TRBD1. The V and J ends lost 4 bases and 3 bases, in that order; junction bases with no gene match: 3. Germline CDR1 reads SEHNR; CDR2 reads FQNEAQ (reference sequence). The CDR3 totals 14 residues. This chain's CDR3 is CASSSGTDNQPQHF. CDR3 DNA: TGTGCCAGCAGCTCCGGGACAGACAATCAGCCCCAGCATTTT.

V is TRBV5-6 and J is TRBJ1-1; D is undetermined. The CDR3 loop spans 15 amino acids. V shed 1 base and J shed 4 bases, with 14 bases lying between them. The germline gives CDR1 SGHDT, CDR2 YYEEEE. CDR3 nucleotide sequence: TGTGCCAGCAGCTTGCCCCATGATTTGGGCACTGAAGCTTTCTTT. It specifies CASSLPHDLGTEAFF.

The gene calls are TRBV2 and TRBJ1-5, with 9 bases that match TRBD1. The germline V gene encodes CDR1 SNHLY and CDR2 FYNNEI. The CDR3 runs to 15 residues. V lost 7 bases and J lost 4; bases outside the gene matches: 8. CDR3 in amino acids: CASTSRDRANQPQHF. The CDR3 coding sequence is TGTGCCAGCACCTCTCGGGACAGGGCTAATCAGCCCCAGCATTTT.

This clone came up once. The chain uses TRBV7-8 and TRBJ1-1; D is unresolved. The V end was cut by 5 bases, the J end by 2 bases, with 9 bases between. The length of the CDR3 is 13 residues. Germline assignment: CDR1 SGHVS and CDR2 FQNEAQ. CDR3 amino acids: CASSRSPNTEAFF. The CDR3 DNA follows: TGTGCCAGCAGCAGGTCTCCAAACACTGAAGCTTTCTTT.

The chain employs TRBV5-1 and TRBJ2-7; D could derive from TRBD1 or TRBD2 (5 bases each). Trimming took 4 bases from V and 2 from J, leaving 13 bases between them. Germline CDR1 and CDR2: SGHRS and YFSETQ. This CDR3 contains 14 residues. In nucleotides, the CDR3 is TGCGCCAGCAGCATATGGGACGGTACCTACGAGCAGTACTTC. Translating it yields CASSIWDGTYEQYF. Based on the CDR3 plus reference TRBV5-1 and TRBJ2-7, the full variable domain is KAGVTQTPRYLIKTRGQQVTLSCSPISGHRSVSWYQQTPGQGLQFLFEYFSETQRNKGNFPGRFSGRQFSNSRSEMNVSTLELGDSALYLCASSIWDGTYEQYFGPGTRLTVT.

The gene calls are TRBV2 and TRBJ1-5; no reliable D call. Germline assignment: CDR1 SNHLY and CDR2 FYNNEI. CDR3 length: 14 amino acids. Trimming removed 4 bases from V and 0 bases from J, with 7 bases in between. CDR3 region: CASSGGVSNQPQHF. The CDR3, as DNA: TGTGCCAGCAGTGGCGGCGTTAGCAATCAGCCCCAGCATTTT.

V usage is TRBV7-9 and J usage is TRBJ2-1; D might be TRBD2 (5 bases). This CDR3 is built from 14 residues. The V gene lost 1 base and the J gene lost 2 bases, with 6 bases spanning the gap. The germline V gene encodes CDR1 SEHNR and CDR2 FQNEAQ (reference sequence). CDR3 sequence (DNA): TGTGCCAGCAGCTTAGACGGGGCCTACAATGAGCAGTTCTTC. This encodes CASSLDGAYNEQFF. Full variable domain (missing parts from reference TRBV7-9 and TRBJ2-1): DTGVSQNPRHKITKRGQNVTFRCDPISEHNRLYWYRQTLGQGPEFLTYFQNEAQLEKSRLLSDRFSAERPKGSFSTLEIQRTEQGDSAMYLCASSLDGAYNEQFFGPGTRLTVL.

The V gene is TRBV28, the J gene TRBJ2-1; TRBD1 agrees at 10 bases. The germline CDR1 and CDR2 sequences are MDHEN and SYDVKM. This CDR3 spans 18 amino acids. Losses at the gene ends were 5 bases for V and 7 bases for J; bases not matched to a gene: 17. CDR3 in amino acids: CASSLLGSGTGAGNEQFF. The CDR3, as DNA: TGTGCCAGCAGTCTCCTAGGAAGCGGGACAGGGGCGGGGAATGAGCAGTTCTTC.

The chain couples TRBV6-6 to TRBJ1-5; D possibly corresponds to TRBD1 (5 bases). Trimming removed 5 bases at V and 4 bases at J, with 18 bases between. CDR3 length: 16 residues. Germline V gene sequence: CDR1 MNHNY, CDR2 SVGAGI (reference sequence). CDR3 in amino acids: CASSPSPDSANQPQHF. CDR3 DNA: TGTGCCAGCAGTCCCAGCCCCGACAGTGCGAATCAGCCCCAGCATTTT.

The V call is TRBV19, the J call TRBJ2-3; D is perhaps TRBD2 (5 bases). Trimming left V 0 bases short and J 5 bases short, with 12 bases between. Germline-derived CDR1 and CDR2 are LNHDA and SQIVND (reference sequence). This CDR3 region has 15 residues. The CDR3 DNA sequence: TGTGCCAGTAGTATAGACCCGGGGTCCCAAGATACGCAGTATTTT. Translating it yields CASSIDPGSQDTQYF.

This chain links TRBV30 with TRBJ1-2; 10 bases line up with TRBD1. CDR1 and CDR2 from the germline V gene are GTSNPN and SVGIG (reference sequence). CDR3 length: 15 residues. The trim removed 3 bases at V and 4 bases at J, leaving 8 bases unmatched. The CDR3 is CAWRRDRGRIYGYTF. In nucleotides, the CDR3 is TGTGCCTGGAGAAGAGACAGGGGGCGTATCTATGGCTACACCTTC.

This chain joins TRBV5-1 and TRBJ2-5; the D gene could be TRBD1 or TRBD2 (5 bases each). The V end lost 0 bases, the J end lost 4 bases, and 10 bases lay between the germline ends. This CDR3 is 14 amino acids long. From germline, CDR1 is SGHRS and CDR2 YFSETQ. CDR3 nucleotides: TGCGCCAGCAGCTTGGGACAGAGGGGAGAGACCCAGTACTTC. It is translated as CASSLGQRGETQYF.

This clone was recorded a few times. The chain joins TRBV21-1 to TRBJ2-7; the DNA was not used to check the table's D call, TRBD2. TRBV21-1 is a recognized pseudogene. The CDR3 length is 12 residues. The CDR3 DNA reads TGTGCCAGCAGCACGGGAGCCTACGAGCAGTACTTC. It encodes CASSTGAYEQYF.

V usage is TRBV5-4 and J usage is TRBJ1-1; D not certain. This CDR3 comprises 13 residues. CDR1 and CDR2 from the germline V gene are SGHNT and YYREEE (reference sequence). V was clipped by 3 bases and J by 8 bases, with 14 bases between them. The CDR3 DNA reads TGTGCCAGCAGCTGGGCTGGGCAGGTCGAAGCTTTCTTT. As protein: CASSWAGQVEAFF.

The rearrangement uses TRBV10-1 and TRBJ1-1, with TRBD1 matching over 9 bases. The CDR3 spans 12 residues. Germline assignment: CDR1 WNHNN and CDR2 SYGVQD (reference sequence). With V trimmed by 6 bases and J by 11 bases, 7 bases remained unmatched. CDR3: CASSKDRGKAFF. The CDR3 nucleotides are TGCGCCAGCAGCAAAGACAGGGGGAAGGCTTTCTTT.

J is TRBJ2-7 and V is TRBV10-3; D might be TRBD1 (8 bases). The CDR3 consists of 15 residues. Trimming cost V 4 bases and J 0 bases, with 13 bases left between them. CDR1 and CDR2 (germline): ENHRY, SYGVKD. This CDR3 is CAISGEGQVSYEQYF. The CDR3 DNA sequence: TGTGCCATCAGTGGGGAGGGACAGGTCTCCTACGAGCAGTACTTC.

This chain uses TRBV10-2 with TRBJ2-7; tentatively, D is TRBD2 (6 bases). Per germline, CDR1 WSHSY and CDR2 SAAADI. There are 14 residues in the CDR3. Trimming cost V 3 bases and J 0 bases, with 9 bases left between them. The CDR3 reads CASSDQTSSYEQYF. As DNA, the CDR3 is TGCGCCAGCAGTGACCAGACTAGCTCCTACGAGCAGTACTTC.

The gene calls are TRBV6-5 and TRBJ2-3; D may be TRBD2 (6 bases). In germline, CDR1 is MNHEY, CDR2 SVGAGI. This CDR3 comprises 16 residues. Between the trimmed V and J ends, which lost 0 bases and 4 bases, there was a span of 14 bases. The CDR3 loop is CASSYSLGGSPDTQYF. The CDR3 region has the DNA TGTGCCAGCAGTTACTCCCTTGGAGGGAGCCCAGATACGCAGTATTTT.

This rearrangement joins TRBV7-3 to TRBJ2-3; possible D gene TRBD1, 8 bases. Per germline, CDR1 SGHTA and CDR2 FQGTGA. The CDR3 is made up of 15 amino acids. The germline V and J ends were trimmed by 5 bases and 6 bases, with 18 bases remaining between them. CDR3 nucleotide sequence: TGTGCCAGCAGCGGACAGGGAGGGGCACAGGATACGCAGTATTTT. Encoded protein: CASSGQGGAQDTQYF.

The J gene is TRBJ1-2, the V gene TRBV30; D might be TRBD1 (5 bases). The CDR3 is 14 amino acids. Trimming removed 0 bases at V and 4 bases at J, with 12 bases between. Germline-derived CDR1 and CDR2 are GTSNPN and SVGIG (reference sequence). The CDR3 DNA reads as TGTGCCTGGAGTGTATCCGGGGGGGTCTATGGCTACACCTTC. This encodes CAWSVSGGVYGYTF.

The chain links TRBV7-9 to TRBJ1-1; no definite D call. The CDR3 length is 14 residues. CDR1 is SEHNR, CDR2 FQNEAQ, per germline (reference sequence). Trimming stripped 5 bases from V and 1 base from J, with 11 bases between. The CDR3 sequence: CASSPILENTEAFF. The CDR3 bases are TGTGCCAGCAGCCCAATTCTGGAGAACACTGAAGCTTTCTTT.

This clone showed up just a few times. The chain combines TRBV4-2 with TRBJ1-1; 7 bases agree with TRBD1. V dropped 3 bases and J dropped 10; count of bases not matched to a gene: 8. Germline CDR1 and CDR2: LGHNA and YNFKEQ. The CDR3 has 13 amino acids. The chain's CDR3 is CASSHGQAGGAFF. CDR3 sequence (DNA): TGTGCCAGCAGCCACGGACAGGCTGGAGGAGCTTTCTTT.